The 14 T cell receptor beta chains below all came from one sample that was sequenced in a study of T cells in Graves' hyperthyroidism and ophthalmopathy. Amplified TCR beta CDR3 regions came from RNA transcripts. HTBI primers were employed in a first-round RT-PCR of the TCR CDR3. A single record per CDR3 protein comes from TCRdb applying MiXCR to the multiplex PCR reads. The sample shows 300,000 to 500,000 distinct CDR3 sequences, over 12% of them seen only once. The sequenced sample was blood. The receptors here all came from a man aged 50 to 59 with Graves' ophthalmopathy.

This clonotype was counted at least ten times. The chain is built from TRBV27 and TRBJ2-7, with 8 bases aligning to TRBD1. The V segment lost 5 bases and the J segment 2 bases; nucleotides outside the gene matches: 11. CDR1 is MNHEY and CDR2 is SMNVEV in the germline V gene (reference sequence). The CDR3 is made up of 16 amino acids. CDR3 amino acids: CASSVTLGQATYEQYF. The CDR3 DNA follows: TGTGCCAGCAGTGTAACCCTGGGACAGGCAACCTACGAGCAGTACTTC.

This clonotype was found many times. The rearrangement links TRBV7-2 to TRBJ2-1; possible D gene TRBD1, 6 bases. The CDR3 spans 16 residues. V lost 5 bases and J lost 4, with 18 bases in between. In germline, CDR1 is SGHTA, CDR2 FQGNSA. The CDR3 nucleotides are TGTGCCAGCAGCCCAGGCCCCCCAGGGGAATACAATGAGCAGTTCTTC. Its protein is CASSPGPPGEYNEQFF.

The chain couples TRBV12-3 or TRBV12-4 to TRBJ2-2, with 9 bases lining up with TRBD2. The CDR3 runs to 15 residues. Losses at the gene ends were 7 bases for V and 4 bases for J; bases not matched to a gene: 7. This CDR3 reads CASNLAGAGTGELFF. CDR3 DNA sequence: TGTGCCAGCAACTTAGCGGGGGCGGGCACCGGGGAGCTGTTTTTT.

The table lists this clonotype with many counts. The chain uses TRBV30 and TRBJ1-2; the D gene is possibly TRBD1 (6 bases). Germline CDR1 is GTSNPN and CDR2 is SVGIG (reference sequence). The CDR3 length is 13 residues. The germline V and J ends were trimmed by 4 bases and 8 bases, with 17 bases remaining between them. The DNA of the CDR3 is TGTGCCTGGATACTTGGCGGGGGGCGAGGCTACACCTTC. This sequence encodes CAWILGGGRGYTF.

This clonotype was counted many times. The chain uses TRBV12-3 or TRBV12-4 and TRBJ2-3; D remains ambiguous. V lost 3 bases, J lost 5 bases, and 15 bases lay in between. The CDR3 is 15 amino acids. As DNA, the CDR3 is TGTGCCAGCAGTTTGGTAGGGTTTGTTAGAGATACGCAGTATTTT. Translation: CASSLVGFVRDTQYF.

This clonotype turned up a few times. A read error may be the cause here, since a much bigger clone is one base away. The V gene is TRBV20-1, the J gene TRBJ1-5; D is undetermined. Germline V gives CDR1 DFQATT, CDR2 SNEGSKA (reference sequence). There are 12 residues in the CDR3. This chain's CDR3 is CSALRGNRPQHF. The CDR3 DNA reads TGCAGTGCCCTCCGCGGGAATCGGCCCCAGCATTTT.

Ten or more counts support this clonotype. The chain carries TRBV12-3 or TRBV12-4 and TRBJ2-7; D ambiguous. This CDR3 region has 12 residues. V lost 5 bases and J 6 bases, leaving 11 bases between the germline ends. The CDR3: CASSLVRTEQYF. DNA of the CDR3: TGTGCCAGCAGTCTAGTCCGCACCGAGCAGTACTTC.

This clonotype was seen many times. The rearrangement links TRBV10-3 to TRBJ2-7, with D unresolved. Deletions cut 10 bases from V and 2 bases from J, with 18 bases between. The CDR3 totals 14 residues. The germline gives CDR1 ENHRY, CDR2 SYGVKD. CDR3 DNA: TGTGCCACCTACCGTGGGCAGTCAACCTACGAGCAGTACTTC. It yields the protein CATYRGQSTYEQYF.

The chain uses TRBV7-3 and TRBJ2-3, with 12 bases identical to TRBD2. The germline CDR1 and CDR2 sequences are SGHTA and FQGTGA. Trimming cost V 3 bases and J 4 bases; bases outside gene matches: 5. This CDR3 is 16 amino acids long. Written as DNA, the CDR3 is TGTGCCAGCAGCTTCCCTAGCGGGGGGGCCCCAGATACGCAGTATTTT. It codes for CASSFPSGGAPDTQYF.

This clonotype showed up many times. The chain has TRBV13 and TRBJ2-1; 8 bases are shared with TRBD1. V dropped 1 base and J dropped 8; count of bases not matched to a gene: 4. There are 14 residues in the CDR3. Germline values: CDR1 PRHDT, CDR2 FYEKMQ (reference sequence). The CDR3 coding sequence is TGTGCCAGCAGCTTAGAGGACAGGGCCGATGAGCAGTTCTTC. This gives the protein CASSLEDRADEQFF.

This clonotype was seen a handful of times. CDR3 coding DNA: TGTGCCAGCAGTACTCTCCGGGACGTTACCTACGAGCAGTACTTC. It is translated as CASSTLRDVTYEQYF. The chain joins TRBV6-5 to TRBJ2-7; D could derive from TRBD1 or TRBD2 (5 bases each). V was clipped by 5 bases and J by 2 bases, with 16 bases between them. CDR3 length: 15 residues. Germline-derived CDR1 and CDR2 are MNHEY and SVGAGI.

This clonotype appeared many times. The CDR3 sequence is CASSQASQGGSYTF. The CDR3 nucleotides are TGTGCCAGCAGCCAAGCATCACAGGGAGGCAGCTACACCTTC. The chain joins TRBV3-1 to TRBJ1-2, with a possible D match to TRBD1 (6 bases). V dropped 1 base and J dropped 9 bases, with 15 bases sitting between them. Germline-derived CDR1 and CDR2 are LGHDT and YNNKEL (reference sequence). CDR3 length: 14 amino acids.

Ten or more counts support this clonotype. V gene TRBV30 combines with J gene TRBJ2-1; 11 bases line up with TRBD2. The germline V gene encodes CDR1 GTSNPN and CDR2 SVGIG (reference sequence). This CDR3 is built from 13 residues. J gave up 9 bases and V 4 bases, and 5 bases lay outside the gene matches. The CDR3 region is CAWITSGSREQFF. Written as DNA, the CDR3 is TGTGCCTGGATAACTAGCGGGAGTCGTGAGCAGTTCTTC.

The chain carries TRBV19 and TRBJ2-7, with 7 bases aligning to TRBD2. Trimming cost V 4 bases and J 2 bases; bases outside gene matches: 8. The CDR3 length is 15 residues. The germline CDR1 and CDR2 sequences are LNHDA and SQIVND (reference sequence). CDR3 nucleotides: TGTGCCAGTAGTACGCTAGCGGCTATGACCTACGAGCAGTACTTC. This sequence encodes CASSTLAAMTYEQYF.